This T cell receptor beta chain was identified during a study of T cells in Graves' hyperthyroidism and ophthalmopathy. V was trimmed by 3 bases and J by 3 bases, leaving 15 bases between them. This CDR3 is 15 amino acids long. Germline V lookup: CDR1 LGHDT, CDR2 YNNKEL (reference sequence). The table lists this clonotype with many counts. Amplification of TCR beta CDR3 regions used RNA as the template. First-round RT-PCR targeting the TCR CDR3 was performed with the HTBI primer set. MiXCR was run by TCRdb on the multiplex PCR reads, yielding one entry per CDR3 protein. The data contain around 370,000 distinct CDR3 sequences, less than 20% of them seen just once; the ten biggest clones take up 40%. Clinicians diagnosed patients from clinical symptoms, serum thyroxine and TRAb, thyroid ultrasound and orbital computed tomography.

The chain links TRBV3-1 to TRBJ2-7, with a tentative D call TRBD2 (5 bases). The sequenced material came from blood. This clonotype was obtained from a man aged 18 to 29 with Graves' ophthalmopathy. The CDR3 is CASSHKPTGNYEQYF. The CDR3 DNA sequence: TGTGCCAGCAGCCACAAGCCGACGGGGAACTACGAGCAGTACTTC.